The TCR beta chain described here comes from a study of blood T cell repertoires in COVID-19. As for the study in general: COVID-19 samples collected from the United States, Italy and Spain covered acute and convalescent phases.

TCRdb's copy holds only in-frame clones and misses some; the assay was immunoSEQ multiplex PCR. The table lists 200,000 or so clones, approximately 86% of them singletons, with around 1% in the top ten. J lost 6 bases, V lost 1 base, and 5 bases had no gene match. CDR3 length equals 16 residues. Germline-derived CDR1 and CDR2 are MNHEY and SMNVEV (reference sequence). The chain is built from TRBV27 and TRBJ2-1; 11 nucleotides agree with TRBD2. The TCR was taken from a man aged 55 to 69 with COVID-19, enrolled during active disease. The sequencing input was peripheral blood. The CDR3 loop is CASSLLAGGGVNEQFF. CDR3 bases: TGTGCCAGCAGTTTATTAGCGGGAGGGGGGGTCAATGAGCAGTTCTTC.